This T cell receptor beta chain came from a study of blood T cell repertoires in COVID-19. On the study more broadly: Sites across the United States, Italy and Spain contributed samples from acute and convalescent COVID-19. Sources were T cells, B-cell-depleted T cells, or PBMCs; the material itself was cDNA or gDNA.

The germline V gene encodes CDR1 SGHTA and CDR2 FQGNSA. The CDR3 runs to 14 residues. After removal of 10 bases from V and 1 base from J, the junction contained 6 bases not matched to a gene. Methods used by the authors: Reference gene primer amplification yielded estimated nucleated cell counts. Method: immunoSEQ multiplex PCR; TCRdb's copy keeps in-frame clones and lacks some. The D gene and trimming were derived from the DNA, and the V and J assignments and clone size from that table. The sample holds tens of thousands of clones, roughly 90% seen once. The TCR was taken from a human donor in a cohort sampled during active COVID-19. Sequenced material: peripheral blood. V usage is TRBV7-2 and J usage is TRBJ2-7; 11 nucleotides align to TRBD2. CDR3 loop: CATVGTSGSYEQYF. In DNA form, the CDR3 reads TGTGCCACCGTGGGGACTAGCGGTTCCTACGAGCAGTACTTC.